A selection of T cell receptor beta chains follows, all from one sample in a study of response to subunit inactivated influenza vaccine. TCRdb fed the RT-PCR reads into MiXCR, producing one record per CDR3 protein. This table holds about 240,000 distinct CDR3 sequences, 10% to 15% found once. The source was non-naive T cells sorted from PBMCs, collected around two weeks before vaccination. All receptors come from a man aged 50-59 years who received an inactivated influenza vaccine. Each CDR3 is given with its conserved first and last residue. The D gene is left open where the match is weak. The listing skips clone size in some rows; elsewhere it reads once, few, many or a size class.

V gene	J gene	clone size	D gene	CDR3 protein	CDR3 DNA
TRBV7-8	TRBJ1-3	.	TRBD1	CASSLGQGGTIYF	TGTGCCAGCAGCCTTGGACAGGGGGGCACCATATATTTT
TRBV9	TRBJ1-2	few	TRBD1	CASSVGTGDKGYTF	TGTGCCAGCAGCGTCGGGACAGGGGATAAAGGCTACACCTTC
TRBV29-1	TRBJ2-5	many	.	CSVPGPKETQYF	TGCAGCGTTCCGGGACCCAAAGAGACCCAGTACTTC
TRBV7-9	TRBJ2-1	few	TRBD2	CASSSRTSNEQFF	TGTGCCAGCAGCTCACGGACTAGCAATGAGCAGTTCTTC
TRBV7-2	TRBJ2-1	once	TRBD2	CASREFSGGREQFF	TGTGCCAGCAGGGAGTTTAGCGGGGGACGTGAGCAGTTCTTC
TRBV14	TRBJ2-7	.	.	CASSSLRDEQYF	TGTGCCAGCAGCTCGCTTAGGGACGAGCAGTACTTC
TRBV7-2	TRBJ1-2	.	.	CASSHADPGYYGYTF	TGTGCCAGCAGCCACGCGGACCCAGGGTACTATGGCTACACCTTC
TRBV27	TRBJ1-1	.	.	CASSPLGGEAFF	TGTGCCAGCAGCCCGTTGGGTGGTGAAGCTTTCTTT
TRBV12-3/TRBV12-4	TRBJ2-4	.	.	CASSLVGEDIQYF	TGTGCCAGCAGTTTAGTGGGAGAGGACATTCAGTACTTC
TRBV7-2	TRBJ2-1	few	TRBD2	CASSQTSGGYSYNEQFF	TGTGCCAGCAGCCAGACTAGCGGGGGCTACTCCTACAATGAGCAGTTCTTC
TRBV5-1	TRBJ1-2	few	.	CASSDSLNYGYTF	TGCGCCAGCAGCGACAGTCTTAACTATGGCTACACCTTC
TRBV12-3/TRBV12-4	TRBJ2-3	.	.	CASSLTRTDTQYF	TGTGCCAGCAGTTTAACCAGAACAGATACGCAGTATTTT
TRBV2	TRBJ2-5	many	.	CASSVDETQYF	TGTGCCAGCAGCGTTGACGAGACCCAGTACTTC
TRBV9	TRBJ1-3	.	.	CASSVPPGNTIYF	TGTGCCAGCAGCGTCCCGCCTGGAAACACCATATATTTT
TRBV5-6	TRBJ2-7	.	.	CASSLLGHTSTDEQYF	TGTGCCAGCAGCTTGCTCGGACATACCTCCACCGACGAGCAGTACTTC
TRBV18	TRBJ2-1	many	.	CASSPGVGSYNEQFF	TGTGCCAGCTCACCAGGGGTAGGATCCTACAATGAGCAGTTCTTC
TRBV3-1	TRBJ1-1	.	.	CASSQAPGNTEAFF	TGTGCCAGCAGCCAAGCTCCAGGGAACACTGAAGCTTTCTTT
TRBV9	TRBJ2-7	few	.	CASSVGPTNEQYF	TGTGCCAGCAGCGTAGGGCCGACAAACGAGCAGTACTTC
TRBV5-1	TRBJ2-3	.	.	CASSIGAADTQYF	TGCGCCAGCAGCATTGGGGCCGCAGATACGCAGTATTTT
TRBV3-1	TRBJ1-2	few	.	CASSNRQVDGYTF	TGTGCCAGCAGCAACAGACAGGTGGACGGCTACACCTTC
TRBV10-2	TRBJ2-2	few	TRBD1	CASSERGQGNTGELFF	TGCGCCAGCAGTGAGAGGGGACAGGGAAACACCGGGGAGCTGTTTTTT
TRBV29-1	TRBJ2-5	few	.	CSVGDRTETQYF	TGCAGCGTTGGGGACCGCACAGAGACCCAGTACTTC
TRBV5-1	TRBJ2-7	.	.	CASSLGGATYEQYF	TGCGCCAGCAGCTTGGGGGGGGCCACCTACGAGCAGTACTTC
TRBV6-2/TRBV6-3	TRBJ1-5	.	.	CASSRLKPGARGQPQHF	TGTGCCAGCAGTCGACTGAAACCGGGGGCAAGGGGTCAGCCCCAGCATTTT
TRBV6-1	TRBJ1-6	.	TRBD1	CASSPPGTAMNPLHF	TGTGCCAGCAGTCCTCCCGGGACAGCGATGAATCCCCTCCACTTT
TRBV5-4	TRBJ2-5	few	.	CASSLEKRGTQYF	TGTGCCAGCAGCTTGGAGAAGAGGGGGACCCAGTACTTC
TRBV11-2	TRBJ2-7	.	TRBD1	CASSLKFLGQVKAYEQYF	TGTGCCAGCAGCTTAAAATTCCTCGGACAGGTGAAAGCCTACGAGCAGTACTTC
TRBV29-1	TRBJ2-6	medium-sized	TRBD1	CSVEGVIGTGGYRGANVLTF	TGCAGCGTTGAAGGTGTTATCGGGACAGGGGGCTATCGTGGGGCCAACGTCCTGACTTTC
TRBV2	TRBJ1-1	.	.	CASRGQGRAFF	TGTGCCAGCAGGGGCCAGGGCAGGGCTTTCTTT
TRBV27	TRBJ2-5	many	.	CASSVRSDPQETQYF	TGTGCCAGCAGTGTCCGTAGCGATCCACAAGAGACCCAGTACTTC
TRBV5-1	TRBJ2-3	.	.	CASSSNDGNTQYF	TGCGCCAGCAGCTCAAATGACGGAAATACGCAGTATTTT
TRBV12-3/TRBV12-4	TRBJ2-2	.	TRBD2	CASSLRTSGGDGELFF	TGTGCCAGCAGTTTACGGACTAGCGGGGGGGACGGGGAGCTGTTTTTT
TRBV29-1	TRBJ1-1	many	TRBD1	CSVALQGASTEAFF	TGCAGCGTGGCCCTACAGGGGGCGAGCACTGAAGCTTTCTTT
TRBV29-1	TRBJ2-2	few	TRBD1	CSVKRDRDTGELFF	TGCAGCGTCAAGCGGGACAGGGACACCGGGGAGCTGTTTTTT
TRBV20-1	TRBJ2-2	.	.	CSAREEGRPAPSGELFF	TGCAGTGCTAGAGAGGAAGGCAGGCCCGCTCCGAGCGGGGAGCTGTTTTTT
TRBV9	TRBJ2-1	.	.	CASSQDPYNEQFF	TGTGCCAGCAGCCAGGACCCGTACAATGAGCAGTTCTTC
TRBV27	TRBJ2-1	.	TRBD1	CASSLRSGTGLNEQFF	TGTGCCAGCAGTTTACGTTCCGGGACAGGGCTCAATGAGCAGTTCTTC
TRBV12-3/TRBV12-4	TRBJ1-1	few	.	CASSLRLRDTEAFF	TGTGCCAGCAGTTTACGCCTTAGGGACACTGAAGCTTTCTTT
TRBV18	TRBJ2-7	.	.	CASSPGAAYEQYF	TGTGCCAGCTCACCAGGGGCCGCCTACGAGCAGTACTTC
TRBV14	TRBJ2-7	once	TRBD1	CASSQETGAPYEQYF	TGTGCCAGCAGCCAAGAAACAGGGGCCCCCTACGAGCAGTACTTC
TRBV9	TRBJ2-1	few	TRBD1	CASSVGLDRGNEQFF	TGTGCCAGCAGCGTAGGGCTAGACAGGGGCAATGAGCAGTTCTTC